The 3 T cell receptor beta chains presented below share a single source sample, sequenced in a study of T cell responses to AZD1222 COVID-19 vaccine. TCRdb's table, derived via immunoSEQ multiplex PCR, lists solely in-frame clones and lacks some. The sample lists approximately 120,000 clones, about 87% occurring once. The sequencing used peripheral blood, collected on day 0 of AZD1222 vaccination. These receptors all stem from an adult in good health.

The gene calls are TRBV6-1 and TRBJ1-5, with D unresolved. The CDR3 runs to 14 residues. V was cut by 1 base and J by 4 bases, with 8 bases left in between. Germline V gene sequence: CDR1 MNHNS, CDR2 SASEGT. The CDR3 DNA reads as TGTGCCAGCAGTGAAGTTCCCGTGAATCAGCCCCAGCATTTT. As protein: CASSEVPVNQPQHF.

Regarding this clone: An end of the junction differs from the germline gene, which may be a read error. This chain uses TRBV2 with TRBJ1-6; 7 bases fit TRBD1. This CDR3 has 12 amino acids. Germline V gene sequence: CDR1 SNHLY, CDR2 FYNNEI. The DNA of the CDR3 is TGTGCCAGCAGTGAAGTTTCCGGGCAGGGGGACTTT. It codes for CASSEVSGQGDF.

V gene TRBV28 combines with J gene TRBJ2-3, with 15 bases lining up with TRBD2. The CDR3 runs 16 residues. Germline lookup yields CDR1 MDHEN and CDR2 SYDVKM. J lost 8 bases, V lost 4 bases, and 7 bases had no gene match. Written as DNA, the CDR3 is TGTGCCAGCAGTTCCCCCGGACTAGCGGGAGGGGGTACGCAGTATTTT. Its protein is CASSSPGLAGGGTQYF.